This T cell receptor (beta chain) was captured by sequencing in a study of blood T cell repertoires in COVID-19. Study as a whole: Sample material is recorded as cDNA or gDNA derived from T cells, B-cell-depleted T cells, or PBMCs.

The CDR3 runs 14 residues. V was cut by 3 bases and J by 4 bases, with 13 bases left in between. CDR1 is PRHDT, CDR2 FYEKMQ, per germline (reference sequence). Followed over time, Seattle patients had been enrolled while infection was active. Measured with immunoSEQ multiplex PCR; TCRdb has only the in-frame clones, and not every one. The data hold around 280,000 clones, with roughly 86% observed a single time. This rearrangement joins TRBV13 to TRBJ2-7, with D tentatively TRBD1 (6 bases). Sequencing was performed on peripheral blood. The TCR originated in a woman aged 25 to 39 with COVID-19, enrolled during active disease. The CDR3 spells CASSFRQGWYEQYF. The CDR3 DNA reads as TGTGCCAGCAGCTTTAGGCAGGGGTGGTACGAGCAGTACTTC.